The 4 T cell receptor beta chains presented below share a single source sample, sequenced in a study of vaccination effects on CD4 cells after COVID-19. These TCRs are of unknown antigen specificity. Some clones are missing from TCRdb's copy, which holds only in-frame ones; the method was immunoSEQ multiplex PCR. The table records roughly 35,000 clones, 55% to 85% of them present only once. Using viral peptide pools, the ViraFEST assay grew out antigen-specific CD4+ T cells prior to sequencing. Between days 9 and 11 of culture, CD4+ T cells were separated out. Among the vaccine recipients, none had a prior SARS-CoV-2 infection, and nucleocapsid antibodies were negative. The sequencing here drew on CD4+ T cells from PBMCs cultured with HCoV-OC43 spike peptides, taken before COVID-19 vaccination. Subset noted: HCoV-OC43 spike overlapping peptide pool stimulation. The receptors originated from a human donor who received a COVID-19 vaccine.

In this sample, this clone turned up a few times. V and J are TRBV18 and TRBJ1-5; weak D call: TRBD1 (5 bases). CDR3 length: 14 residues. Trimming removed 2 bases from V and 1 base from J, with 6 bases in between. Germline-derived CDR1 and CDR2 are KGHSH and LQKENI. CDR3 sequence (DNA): TGTGCCAGCTCACCAGGGGACAGCAATCAGCCCCAGCATTTT. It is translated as CASSPGDSNQPQHF.

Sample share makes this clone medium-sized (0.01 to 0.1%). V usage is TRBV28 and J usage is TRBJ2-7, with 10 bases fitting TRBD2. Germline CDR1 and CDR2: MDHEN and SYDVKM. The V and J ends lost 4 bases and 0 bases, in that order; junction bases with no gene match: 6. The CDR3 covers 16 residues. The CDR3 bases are TGTGCCAGCAGTTCCTTAGCGGGAGGCCTCTCCTACGAGCAGTACTTC. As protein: CASSSLAGGLSYEQYF.

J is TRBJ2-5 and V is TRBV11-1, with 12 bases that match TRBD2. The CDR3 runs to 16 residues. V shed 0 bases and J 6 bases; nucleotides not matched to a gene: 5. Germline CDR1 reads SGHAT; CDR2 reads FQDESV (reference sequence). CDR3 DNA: TGTGCCAGCAGCTTAGCTCTAGCGGGAGGGCCTCAGACCCAGTACTTC. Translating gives CASSLALAGGPQTQYF.

In DNA form, the CDR3 reads TGTGCCAGCTTCACCCCCGCCGGGACAGTCTACGAGCAGTACTTC. This encodes CASFTPAGTVYEQYF. The chain couples TRBV28 to TRBJ2-7, with 7 bases aligning to TRBD1. V gave up 8 bases and J gave up 3 bases; unmatched junction bases: 13. The CDR3 runs 15 residues. The V gene's germline CDR1 is MDHEN and CDR2 SYDVKM. Looking up the rest from reference TRBV28 and TRBJ2-7 gives the full variable domain: DVKVTQSSRYLVKRTGEKVFLECVQDMDHENMFWYRQDPGLGLRLIYFSYDVKMKEKGDIPEGYSVSREKKERFSLILESASTNQTSMYLCASFTPAGTVYEQYFGPGTRLTVT.